This TCR beta chain was recorded in a study of CD8 T cells in Susac syndrome. RNA was extracted with the RNeasy kit, and a quantity of about 0.5 to 1 ug was reverse transcribed using random hexamers. MiXCR was run by TCRdb on the immunoSEQ multiplex PCR reads, yielding one entry per CDR3 protein. This table holds tens of thousands of distinct CDR3 sequences, roughly 94% found once. Overall study results and limits: Across the total CD8+ repertoires, fewer than 20 Susac-specific public clones were found. The CD8+ TEMRA repertoires yielded five such clones.

Concerning this clonotype: Its target is not known.

Sequencing of TCR beta was carried out in blood CD8+ and CD4+ T cells. The TEMRA cells underwent FACS enrichment, while the CD8+ and CD4+ T cells underwent negative isolation. CDR3 size: 16 residues. Germline lookup yields CDR1 SNHLY and CDR2 FYNNEI. The J segment lost 5 bases and the V segment lost 7 bases, leaving 14 bases of the junction unmatched. This clonotype was sampled from a human donor with Susac syndrome. J is TRBJ2-1 and V is TRBV2; 7 nucleotides align to TRBD2. The sequencing input was CD8+ T cells from PBMCs. This CDR3 reads CASMISGGGPDNEQFF. The CDR3 bases are TGTGCCAGCATGATTAGTGGGGGGGGACCGGACAATGAGCAGTTCTTC. Complete variable domain (other parts from reference TRBV2 and TRBJ2-1): EPEVTQTPSHQVTQMGQEVILRCVPISNHLYFYWYRQILGQKVEFLVSFYNNEISEKSEIFDDQFSVERPDGSNFTLKIRSTKLEDSAMYFCASMISGGGPDNEQFFGPGTRLTVL.